These 21 T cell receptor beta chains originate from one sample sequenced in a study of siplizumab effects on memory and regulatory T cells. Clones were sequenced by immunoSEQ multiplex PCR, and TCRdb holds only the in-frame ones, with some missing. This table holds some 53,000 clones, about 97% found once. Input material: naive CD4+ T cells sorted from blood. The receptors stem from a human donor in good health.

This chain connects TRBV28 to TRBJ1-6; D is uncertain. CDR3 size: 15 residues. Germline V gene data show CDR1 as MDHEN and CDR2 as SYDVKM. Trimming took off 5 bases at V and 3 bases at J, with 11 bases between the two ends. CDR3 in DNA: TGTGCCAGCAGTCTCCCAAAGGGCTATAATTCACCCCTCCACTTT. Amino acids: CASSLPKGYNSPLHF.

This chain joins TRBV14 and TRBJ2-2; 11 bases are shared with TRBD2. The CDR3 length is 17 residues. CDR1 is SGHDN, CDR2 FVKESK, per germline. V shed 5 bases and J 0 bases; nucleotides not matched to a gene: 5. CDR3 coding DNA: TGTGCCAGCAGCTTTCTAGCGGGAGGCACGAACACCGGGGAGCTGTTTTTT. Translating gives CASSFLAGGTNTGELFF.

V is TRBV18 and J is TRBJ2-1; D gene unclear. The V gene lost 1 base and the J gene lost 4 bases, with 17 bases spanning the gap. There are 17 residues in the CDR3. Germline V gives CDR1 KGHSH, CDR2 LQKENI. The CDR3 coding sequence is TGTGCCAGCTCACCACTTGGGATCGGGTATTTATACAATGAGCAGTTCTTC. Protein: CASSPLGIGYLYNEQFF.

V and J are TRBV6-1 and TRBJ1-4; TRBD1 matches at 8 bases. V gave up 5 bases and J gave up 8 bases; unmatched junction bases: 7. CDR1 MNHNS and CDR2 SASEGT come from the germline V gene. The CDR3 covers 14 residues. In DNA form, the CDR3 reads TGTGCCAGCAGTTTCGACAGGGGCACGGAAAAACTGTTTTTT. It encodes CASSFDRGTEKLFF.

The genes are TRBV2 and TRBJ2-5; 14 bases are a match to TRBD2. This CDR3 has 16 residues. The V and J ends lost 5 bases and 5 bases, in that order; junction bases with no gene match: 7. Germline CDR1 is SNHLY and CDR2 is FYNNEI. CDR3 DNA: TGTGCCAGCAGTACCGGGACTAGCGGGAGACGGGAGACCCAGTACTTC. It encodes CASSTGTSGRRETQYF.

The chain has TRBV7-8 and TRBJ2-6, with a tentative D call TRBD1 (5 bases). The J call may not be correct, given that the DNA end is closer to TRBJ2-7. Germline assignment: CDR1 SGHVS and CDR2 FQNEAQ. CDR3 length: 11 amino acids. CDR3 protein: CGTTVSYEQYF. The CDR3 region has the DNA TGTGGGACAACCGTCTCCTACGAGCAGTACTTC.

The J gene is TRBJ1-5, the V gene TRBV2; D possibly corresponds to TRBD1 (5 bases). CDR3 size: 13 residues. The V and J ends lost 6 bases and 4 bases respectively, with 10 bases between them. The germline V gene has CDR1 SNHLY and CDR2 FYNNEI. The CDR3 bases are TGTGCCAGCAGCGGGGACGGAAATCAGCCCCAGCATTTT. Its protein is CASSGDGNQPQHF.

The chain is built from TRBV6-4 and TRBJ2-3; a weak D match, TRBD2 (6 bases). In germline, CDR1 is MRHNA, CDR2 SNTAGT. The V gene lost 8 bases and the J gene lost 5 bases, with 20 bases spanning the gap. CDR3 length equals 15 residues. DNA of the CDR3: TGTGCCAGCGCCCCTGCTAGCGCTACGGTAGATACGCAGTATTTT. Translation gives CASAPASATVDTQYF.

This chain links TRBV27 with TRBJ1-2; no definite D call. This CDR3 is built from 14 residues. Trimming pared 7 bases from V and 4 bases from J, leaving 16 bases between. Germline CDR1 reads MNHEY; CDR2 reads SMNVEV (reference sequence). CDR3: CASTPRGEAYGYTF. In nucleotides, the CDR3 is TGTGCCAGCACCCCTCGGGGAGAGGCCTATGGCTACACCTTC.

J is TRBJ2-1 and V is TRBV11-2, with TRBD2 matching over 9 bases. There are 15 residues in the CDR3. Trimming removed 2 bases from V and 6 bases from J; junction bases left unmatched: 5. Germline V lookup: CDR1 SGHAT, CDR2 FQNNGV. The chain's CDR3 is CASSLSGGRANEQFF. The CDR3 bases are TGTGCCAGCAGCTTAAGTGGCGGGAGGGCCAATGAGCAGTTCTTC.

The genes are TRBV9 and TRBJ2-5, with 7 positions matching TRBD2. Germline V CDR1 and CDR2: SGDLS, YYNGEE. The CDR3 length is 13 residues. The V gene end was trimmed by 4 bases and the J gene end by 5 bases; junction bases not matched to a gene: 5. CDR3 sequence reads: CASSFRGGETQYF. CDR3 in DNA: TGTGCCAGCAGCTTCCGGGGAGGGGAGACCCAGTACTTC.

CDR3 loop: CASSLMGLAVSYEQYF. The CDR3 nucleotides read TGTGCCAGCAGCTTAATGGGACTAGCGGTTAGCTACGAGCAGTACTTC. The genes are TRBV11-1 and TRBJ2-7; TRBD2 matches 11 bases. The CDR3 is 16 amino acids. Germline V lookup: CDR1 SGHAT, CDR2 FQDESV (reference sequence). Trimming removed 2 bases from V and 3 bases from J; junction bases left unmatched: 6.

This clone was found once. The gene calls are TRBV5-1 and TRBJ2-2; perhaps TRBD1 as D (6 bases). The germline V gene has CDR1 SGHRS and CDR2 YFSETQ. V was clipped by 4 bases and J by 2 bases, with 12 bases between them. There are 15 residues in the CDR3. CDR3 region: CASSTRTANTGELFF. The DNA for the CDR3 is TGCGCCAGCAGCACCCGGACAGCAAACACCGGGGAGCTGTTTTTT.

The gene calls are TRBV28 and TRBJ2-3; TRBD2 matches at 7 bases. The V gene's germline CDR1 is MDHEN and CDR2 SYDVKM. The CDR3 totals 14 residues. V shed 8 bases and J 6 bases; nucleotides not matched to a gene: 11. The CDR3, as DNA: TGTGCCAGCCTCCCAGGCGGGAGAGCGGATACGCAGTATTTT. Amino acid sequence: CASLPGGRADTQYF.

In this sample, this clone turned up once. The V call is TRBV7-9, the J call TRBJ1-1, with TRBD1 as a possible D gene (6 bases). The CDR3 totals 16 residues. The germline gives CDR1 SEHNR, CDR2 FQNEAQ (reference sequence). Trimming took off 7 bases at V and 2 bases at J, with 20 bases between the two ends. The CDR3 is CASTNGGGPDNTEAFF. The CDR3 DNA is TGTGCCAGCACCAACGGAGGGGGGCCAGATAACACTGAAGCTTTCTTT.

The rearrangement joins TRBV7-9 to TRBJ2-5; 7 bases match TRBD1. V lost 6 bases to trimming and J lost 14 bases; unmatched junction nucleotides: 12. Germline V gene data show CDR1 as SEHNR and CDR2 as FQNEAQ (reference sequence). The CDR3 is made up of 12 amino acids. Written as DNA, the CDR3 is TGTGCCAGCAGGGTACTAGACAGGGAAGGATACTTC. Translation: CASRVLDREGYF.

This clone was observed a single time. The CDR3 DNA is TGTGCCAGTAGCCCAGGACGGGGAGACGAGCAGTACTTC. Encoded protein: CASSPGRGDEQYF. The chain couples TRBV19 to TRBJ2-7; TRBD2 might be the D (5 bases). V was shortened by 6 bases and J by 5 bases, with 14 bases between the two germline ends. Germline V lookup: CDR1 LNHDA, CDR2 SQIVND (reference sequence). The CDR3 spans 13 residues.

The chain has TRBV5-4 and TRBJ2-1, with a tentative D call TRBD2 (6 bases). CDR3 size: 13 residues. Germline CDR1 reads SGHNT; CDR2 reads YYREEE (reference sequence). V was pared by 2 bases and J by 6 bases, with 9 bases between. CDR3 in DNA: TGTGCCAGCAGCTTAGCGGGTGGCAATGAGCAGTTCTTC. Its protein is CASSLAGGNEQFF.

This clone was counted once. The chain is built from TRBV27 and TRBJ2-7; D remains unclear. From germline, CDR1 is MNHEY and CDR2 SMNVEV (reference sequence). The CDR3 length is 15 residues. Trimming left V 6 bases short and J 3 bases short, with 18 bases between. CDR3 coding DNA: TGTGCCAGCAGACCATTAGACTTAGATTTCTACGAGCAGTACTTC. It translates to CASRPLDLDFYEQYF.

The rearrangement links TRBV29-1 to TRBJ2-3; D might be TRBD2 (6 bases). Looked up from germline, CDR1 is SQVTM and CDR2 is ANQGSEA. The CDR3 length is 14 residues. Trimming took off 3 bases at V and 0 bases at J, with 10 bases between the two ends. Here the CDR3 DNA reads TGCAGCGTTGAGCCAGGGACTAGCACAGATACGCAGTATTTT. It specifies CSVEPGTSTDTQYF.

This clone occurred once. This sequence joins TRBV5-1 and TRBJ2-6; D remains ambiguous. The CDR3 runs to 13 residues. Germline CDR1 and CDR2: SGHRS and YFSETQ. V lost 2 bases and J lost 0, with 0 bases in between. The CDR3 protein is CASSFSGANVLTF. DNA of the CDR3: TGCGCCAGCAGCTTCTCTGGGGCCAACGTCCTGACTTTC.